Below, one TCR beta chain is given with its context. The data were taken from a study of T cell changes during pregnancy in multiple sclerosis. TCRdb keeps only in-frame clones here, not all; method: immunoSEQ multiplex PCR. This sample has fewer than 45,000 clones, with roughly 90% found just once. The clonotype was recovered from a female donor in good health, enrolled as a control in a pregnancy study. Sequenced here: peripheral blood, sampled in the third trimester of pregnancy.

This CDR3 is CASSFGASSYNSPLHF. In DNA form, the CDR3 reads TGTGCCAGCAGTTTTGGGGCCAGCTCCTATAATTCACCCCTCCACTTT. The chain carries TRBV28 and TRBJ1-6, with a weak D call TRBD1 (5 bases). V lost 3 bases and J lost 0, with 9 bases in between. The CDR3 loop spans 16 amino acids. Germline CDR1 MDHEN, CDR2 SYDVKM.